The source of this T cell receptor (beta chain) is a study of somatic mutations in cytotoxic T cells in rheumatoid arthritis. The overall study: It was right after diagnosis, before any treatment, that patient blood (roughly 30 ml EDTA) was drawn. Whole-study results and caveats: Neither rheumatoid arthritis patients nor age-matched healthy controls had significantly different CD8+ T-cell clonality from the other group.

As to this clone: Antigen unknown.

The study pulled out CD4+ and CD8+ cells with positive magnetic bead selection and then checked their purity by flow cytometry. Profiled with immunoSEQ multiplex PCR; TCRdb holds only in-frame clones, not every one. This table has approximately 11,000 clones, about 93% appearing once. CDR1 and CDR2 (germline): SNHLY, FYNNEI. The CDR3 has 13 residues. V lost 6 bases, J lost 7 bases, and 5 bases stayed unmatched. The origin of this receptor is a woman younger than 35 with rheumatoid arthritis. The sample comprised CD8+ T cells sorted from blood. This rearrangement joins TRBV2 to TRBJ2-1; 8 nucleotides line up with TRBD2. CDR3 DNA sequence: TGTGCCAGCAGGACTAGCGAGGTGAATGAGCAGTTCTTC. This encodes CASRTSEVNEQFF.